A selection of T cell receptor beta chains follows, all from one sample in a study of cytomegalovirus exposure and HLA in healthy donors. Profiled with immunoSEQ multiplex PCR; TCRdb holds only in-frame clones, not every one. The table lists around 110,000 clones, 66% of them singletons. Sample: PBMCs. Source of these receptors: a man between 18 and 35 years old in good health and CMV-seronegative. The CDR3 runs from the conserved cysteine through the conserved F or W. Fields, in order: J gene, D gene, V gene, clone size, CDR3 DNA, CDR3 protein. A D gene is named only where the DNA matches it firmly. Not every row has a clone size; where given, it reads once, few, many or a size class.

>TRBJ2-3|TRBD2|TRBV4-1|NA
TGCGCCAGCAGCCAAGCCGGGACTAGCGTAATCGATACGCAGTATTTT
CASSQAGTSVIDTQYF
>TRBJ1-2|NA|TRBV19|few
TGTGCCAGTAGTCAGATTAACTATGGCTACACCTTC
CASSQINYGYTF
>TRBJ2-7|TRBD1|TRBV27|few
TGTGCCAGCAGTCCCTCCTGGGGGGACAGGGGTGGGGAGCAGTACTTC
CASSPSWGDRGGEQYF
>TRBJ2-3|NA|TRBV29-1|NA
TGCAGCGTTGAGGCTACCGTGCGGACTACAGATACGCAGTATTTT
CSVEATVRTTDTQYF
>TRBJ2-3|TRBD2|TRBV9|NA
TGTGCCAGCAGCGTAGATGGGGGGGGCACAGATACGCAGTATTTT
CASSVDGGGTDTQYF
>TRBJ2-5|NA|TRBV18|NA
TGTGCCAGCTCACCACAACACGGGGAGACCCAGTACTTC
CASSPQHGETQYF
>TRBJ1-1|NA|TRBV29-1|NA
TGCAGCGTTGAAGGACACAGGGTATGGACTGAAGCTTTCTTT
CSVEGHRVWTEAFF
>TRBJ2-1|NA|TRBV5-1|NA
TGTGCCAGCAGCTTACCCGGGAGTATTTACAATGAGCAGTTCTTC
CASSLPGSIYNEQFF
>TRBJ2-7|NA|TRBV28|NA
TGTGCCTGGGGCGGACAGGAGCAGTACTTC
CAWGGQEQYF
>TRBJ2-1|TRBD1|TRBV5-1|NA
TGCGCCAGCAGCTTGGTCGCGTCAGGGGGTAACAATGAGCAGTTCTTC
CASSLVASGGNNEQFF
>TRBJ1-5|NA|TRBV19|NA
TGTGCCAGTAAGGTCCAAGGAGGCAATCAGCCCCAGCATTTT
CASKVQGGNQPQHF
>TRBJ2-3|NA|TRBV7-9|NA
TGTGCCAGCAGCGCTACCCTCGGACTAAATACGCAGTATTTT
CASSATLGLNTQYF
>TRBJ1-2|TRBD1|TRBV11-2|NA
TGTGCCAGCAGCTTAGATTTATCTGGACAGGGGACCTACACCTTC
CASSLDLSGQGTYTF
>TRBJ2-1|NA|TRBV19|NA
TGTGCCAGTAGTCACCCCCCAGGTGAGCAGTTCTTC
CASSHPPGEQFF
>TRBJ2-7|NA|TRBV7-2|NA
TGTGCCAGCAGCGATAGATACGAGCAGTACTTC
CASSDRYEQYF
>TRBJ2-6|NA|TRBV28|few
TGTGCCACCTATATAGGCGGTTCATCTGGGGCCAACGTCCTGACTTTC
CATYIGGSSGANVLTF
>TRBJ1-4|NA|TRBV18|NA
TGTGCCAGCTCTCACGGACAGAGTAATGAAAAACTGTTTTTT
CASSHGQSNEKLFF
>TRBJ1-3|NA|TRBV13|NA
TGTGCCAGCAGCTTAGACAGGGCGAGCTCTGGAAACACCATATATTTT
CASSLDRASSGNTIYF
>TRBJ2-7|TRBD2|TRBV9|NA
TGTGCCAGCAGCGTAACTAGCGGGGGGTCCGAGCAGTACTTC
CASSVTSGGSEQYF
>TRBJ1-5|TRBD1|TRBV30|NA
TGTGCCTGTTGGACAGGTGAGGACTACAATCAGCCCCAGCATTTT
CACWTGEDYNQPQHF
>TRBJ2-3|NA|TRBV5-8|NA
TGTGCCAGCAGATACAACCGGGGGTTCACAGATACGCAGTATTTT
CASRYNRGFTDTQYF
>TRBJ2-4|NA|TRBV28|few
TGTGCCAGCAGTTTAAGGGGGGGGATAATCGCCAAAAACATTCAGTACTTC
CASSLRGGIIAKNIQYF
>TRBJ1-2|NA|TRBV7-9|NA
TGTGCCAGCAGCCCCACAACCCCCTATGGCTACACCTTC
CASSPTTPYGYTF
>TRBJ1-5|NA|TRBV19|NA
TGTGCCAGTAGTACCCGGAGCAGGGTAAGACAGCCCCAGCATTTT
CASSTRSRVRQPQHF
>TRBJ1-1|NA|TRBV27|once
TGTGCCAGCAGGGTAAACTGGAACACTGAAGCTTTCTTT
CASRVNWNTEAFF
>TRBJ1-3|NA|TRBV27|few
TGTGCCAGCAGTTTAACAGGGGGAAACACCATATATTTT
CASSLTGGNTIYF
>TRBJ2-1|TRBD2|TRBV5-4|NA
TGTGCCAGCAGCCAGGGACTAGCGGGGGCGAGCTACAATGAGCAGTTCTTC
CASSQGLAGASYNEQFF
>TRBJ1-2|NA|TRBV27|NA
TGTGCCAGCAGTCTCTCATCACCAGGGATCTATGGCTACACCTTC
CASSLSSPGIYGYTF
>TRBJ1-5|NA|TRBV29-1|NA
TGCAGTGCCTCGGCGGTCGGGCCCCAGCATTTT
CSASAVGPQHF
>TRBJ1-1|TRBD1|TRBV28|NA
TGTGCCAGCAGCGCTAATACAGGGGGAAGCTTGAAGCTTTTCTTT
CASSANTGGSLKLFF
>TRBJ1-1|NA|TRBV9|NA
TGTGCCAGCAGTCGGACAGTTTCGATCACTGAAGCTTTCTTT
CASSRTVSITEAFF
>TRBJ2-7|TRBD2|TRBV5-1|once
TGCGCCAGCAGCTTGGAGCTAGCGGGACTCTACGAGCAGTACTTC
CASSLELAGLYEQYF
>TRBJ2-7|NA|TRBV7-9|few
TGTGCCAGCAGCCTTTTAGCGGACAAGCAGTACTTC
CASSLLADKQYF
>TRBJ2-2|TRBD2|TRBV7-6|NA
TGTGCCAGCAGGCCGGGACTAGGAGGGGGCACCGGGGAGCTGTTTTTT
CASRPGLGGGTGELFF
>TRBJ1-3|NA|TRBV7-2|NA
TGTGCCAGCAGCTTAGGAGGGGGGGGGACTGGAAACACCATATATTTT
CASSLGGGGTGNTIYF
>TRBJ2-7|NA|TRBV27|NA
TGTGCCAGCAGTACATCCTACGAGCAGTACTTC
CASSTSYEQYF
>TRBJ1-5|NA|TRBV19|NA
TGTGCCAGTAGGCCCCGGGTAAGTCAGCCCCAGCATTTT
CASRPRVSQPQHF
>TRBJ1-1|NA|TRBV6-5|NA
TGTGCCAGCAGCACTCTGTCGGTAACTGAAGCTTTCTTT
CASSTLSVTEAFF
>TRBJ1-2|NA|TRBV6-5|NA
TGTGCCAGCAGTGAACAGGGTAGGAAGAGCTACACCTTC
CASSEQGRKSYTF
>TRBJ1-5|TRBD1|TRBV28|once
TGTGCCAGCAGGCCGGGACAGGTAGGGCAGCCCCAGCATTTT
CASRPGQVGQPQHF
>TRBJ2-7|NA|TRBV10-3|NA
TGTGCCATCAGTGAGAGTGGAGCTACCTACGAGCAGTACTTC
CAISESGATYEQYF
>TRBJ1-2|TRBD1|TRBV4-3|NA
TGCGCCAGCAGCCAAGTAGGGGGCGCGGGAGGCTACACCTTC
CASSQVGGAGGYTF
>TRBJ2-3|NA|TRBV13|NA
TGTGCCAGCAGCTTACGGGTGTCTAGCACAGATACGCAGTATTTT
CASSLRVSSTDTQYF
>TRBJ1-5|NA|TRBV28|few
TGTGCCAGCAGTTTGCCCGGACAGTACAGCAATCAGCCCCAGCATTTT
CASSLPGQYSNQPQHF
>TRBJ2-7|NA|TRBV5-6|NA
TGTGCCAGCAGCGCCGGGTCGAGCTACGAGCAGTACTTC
CASSAGSSYEQYF
>TRBJ1-2|NA|TRBV20-1|NA
TGCAGTGCTATCGGAGCCGAATACACCTTC
CSAIGAEYTF
>TRBJ2-3|TRBD2|TRBV5-4|NA
TGTGCCAGCAGCTTGCCACTAGCGGGAGTCGGGAGCACAGATACGCAGTATTTT
CASSLPLAGVGSTDTQYF
>TRBJ2-7|TRBD1|TRBV13|NA
TGTGCCAGCAGCCTTGGACAGGGGGGCAACGAGCAGTACTTC
CASSLGQGGNEQYF
>TRBJ2-2|TRBD2|TRBV14|NA
TGTGCCAGCAGCCAAGAATCCAGAGCGGGGGGGCTGTTTTTT
CASSQESRAGGLFF